The subject of this entry is one TCR beta chain. The antigen this receptor binds is unknown. Per-base quality was not reported, and no clone a single base away is much larger than it. Reading the germline V gene gives CDR1 SGHDN and CDR2 FVKESK. The cysteine opens and the phenylalanine closes a CDR3 of 12 amino acids. Only the CDR3 DNA stays, 36 bases, in frame from base 1. The V end loses 5 bases and the J end loses 4 bases, and a stretch of 8 bases separates them. The data derive from a study of T cells in localized non-small cell lung cancer (dated by TCRdb to the early 2020s). Study-level background: T cell repertoires of about 230 early-stage NSCLC patients were analyzed, with tumors being compared against uninvolved tumor-adjacent lungs. The cohort comprised 236 treatment-naïve NSCLC patients with resected, localized lung tumors. NSCLC patients had a mean age of roughly 69 years, and fewer than 150 were male and around 99 female. Paper-wide results and their limitations: Because multi-region tumor sequencing was not done, intratumor heterogeneity could not be ruled out. Higher blood T cell density associated with longer overall survival, while higher adjacent-lung clonality associated with shorter survival. A median of about 50 of the top 100 tumor clones turned up in the paired uninvolved adjacent lung, and 25 to 30 of those clones also ranked among the top 100 of that same adjacent lung. The highest T cell clonality was observed in uninvolved tumor-adjacent lung, where clonality exceeded that of tumor, suggesting that antigenic responses were more focused in uninvolved tumor-adjacent lung. Because the study design was exploratory, TCR variables were selected using unadjusted p-values without false-discovery rate correction.

The immunoSEQ Assay was used to sequence TCR beta CDR3 regions from DNA. The paper's processing steps were these. T cell density was computed as TCR beta template counts normalized to usable DNA estimated by amplifying housekeeping genes. Using the preseqR package, richness was estimated by extrapolating to 120,000 templates for tissue samples and 400,000 templates for PBMC samples. Clonality was taken to be one minus Pielou's evenness. Tissue-enriched TCRs were identified by differential abundance testing using productive amino-acid clonotypes, minimum total count 5 and alpha 0.1. The Jaccard Index and the Morisita Overlap Index were used to measure how much the repertoires overlapped between compartments. TCR beta CDR3s were clustered by GLIPH together with public tetramer-defined viral CDR3s, and at least three viral sequences plus V-gene enrichment were required for viral motifs. TCRdb obtained this table from immuneACCESS and retained in-frame rearrangements with V and J assigned. These tables miss some clones; where compared with another copy, unresolved V genes account for less than half of the shortfall, and the remainder is unexplained. V, J and clone size derive from that table, while D and trimming were established from the DNA sequence. Here the sample has about 2,800 clones; 25% to 30% occur a single time. In total, the top ten clones hold roughly 12% of the sample.

At diagnosis, peripheral blood, uninvolved tumor-adjacent lung and tumor were collected and stored as a combination of fresh-frozen and FFPE material. The chain uses TRBV14 and TRBJ1-2, with no confidently assigned D gene. The specimen comprised lung tumor tissue, sampled before any cancer treatment. The sequence was obtained from a woman aged 35 to 75 with stage III lung adenocarcinoma. The CDR3 sequence is CASSGVSYGYTF. The bases read TGTGCCAGCAGCGGGGTGAGCTATGGCTACACCTTC.